What follows are 26 T cell receptor beta chains derived from one specimen sequenced in a study of T-cell reconstitution after alpha-beta-depleted transplantation in children. Unique molecular identifiers were incorporated into the prepared TCRbeta library. TCRdb itself ran the PCR reads through MiXCR, one entry per CDR3 protein. This sample carries hundreds of thousands of distinct CDR3 sequences, 15% to 20% of them seen once, and the ten largest clones take roughly 41%. This sample comprised PBMCs, mostly from graft donor cells, obtained 360 days after TCRalphabeta/CD19-depleted stem cell transplant. The origin of the receptors is a male patient between 2 and 10 years old who had a stem cell transplant for acute lymphoblastic leukemia, so the T cells may come from the graft donor.

The J gene is TRBJ1-5, the V gene TRBV7-9; D unresolved. The germline V and J ends were trimmed by 3 bases and 8 bases, with 14 bases remaining between them. The CDR3 covers 14 residues. In germline, CDR1 is SEHNR, CDR2 FQNEAQ (reference sequence). CDR3 sequence reads: CASSFGPGLEPQHF. The CDR3 DNA reads as TGTGCCAGCAGCTTCGGACCGGGTTTGGAGCCCCAGCATTTT.

The chain uses TRBV6-2 or TRBV6-3 and TRBJ2-1; 7 nucleotides align to TRBD2. With V trimmed by 2 bases and J by 0 bases, 16 bases remained unmatched. CDR3 length equals 20 residues. CDR1 is MNHEY, CDR2 SVGEGT, per germline. This CDR3 is CASSYRGSRGPISSYNEQFF. The CDR3 DNA is TGTGCCAGCAGTTACCGCGGGAGTCGGGGCCCGATAAGCTCCTACAATGAGCAGTTCTTC.

This clonotype has ten or more counts. This sequence joins TRBV5-4 and TRBJ2-5; D possibly corresponds to TRBD1 (5 bases). V shed 0 bases and J shed 4 bases, with 13 bases lying between them. The CDR3 length is 15 residues. The germline V gene encodes CDR1 SGHNT and CDR2 YYREEE (reference sequence). The CDR3 reads CASSLVQGQIETQYF. The CDR3, as DNA: TGTGCCAGCAGCTTGGTTCAGGGCCAAATAGAGACCCAGTACTTC.

The sample holds a few counts of this clonotype. The chain joins TRBV11-2 to TRBJ1-2; D might be TRBD1 (5 bases). Germline V lookup: CDR1 SGHAT, CDR2 FQNNGV. The CDR3 covers 15 residues. The ends were cut back, 5 bases at V and 2 bases at J, with 15 bases in the middle. CDR3 protein: CASSPLGESNYGYTF. The CDR3, as DNA: TGTGCCAGCAGCCCGTTGGGGGAGTCCAACTATGGCTACACCTTC. The full variable domain, completed using reference TRBV11-2 and TRBJ1-2, is EAGVAQSPRYKIIEKRQSVAFWCNPISGHATLYWYQQILGQGPKLLIQFQNNGVVDDSQLPKDRFSAERLKGVDSTLKIQPAKLEDSAVYLCASSPLGESNYGYTFGSGTRLTVV.

The chain combines TRBV10-3 with TRBJ2-7; D is perhaps TRBD1 (5 bases). The germline V gene encodes CDR1 ENHRY and CDR2 SYGVKD. The V gene lost 5 bases and the J gene lost 6 bases, with 17 bases spanning the gap. The CDR3 has 14 amino acids. The CDR3 coding sequence is TGTGCCATCAGTCCGGAAGGGTGGGGCTCCGAGCAGTACTTC. As protein: CAISPEGWGSEQYF.

This clonotype was counted only a few times. The chain combines TRBV11-2 with TRBJ2-3, with no clear D. The germline V and J ends were trimmed by 5 bases and 6 bases, with 18 bases remaining between them. Germline CDR1 reads SGHAT; CDR2 reads FQNNGV. CDR3 length: 15 amino acids. CDR3 nucleotides: TGTGCCAGCAGCCCTGGAGCCTCCTGGTCGGATACGCAGTATTTT. As protein: CASSPGASWSDTQYF.

This clonotype has at least ten counts. The chain combines TRBV10-3 with TRBJ2-1; 16 bases are a match to TRBD2. The germline gives CDR1 ENHRY, CDR2 SYGVKD. This CDR3 is 19 amino acids long. Trimming at V came to 3 bases and at J to 2 bases, leaving 7 bases not matched to a gene. CDR3 nucleotide sequence: TGTGCCATCAGTGAATTTGAGGGACTAGCGGGAGGGGCCTACAATGAGCAGTTCTTC. The encoded protein is CAISEFEGLAGGAYNEQFF.

The rearrangement uses TRBV15 and TRBJ2-1, with a tentative D call TRBD1 (6 bases). CDR1 and CDR2 (germline): LNHNV, YYDKDF (reference sequence). Trimming pared 6 bases from V and 8 bases from J, leaving 14 bases between. The CDR3 extends over 13 amino acids. CDR3 coding DNA: TGTGCCACCAGGGCAGGGGTTCGGGATGAGCAGTTCTTC. Encoded protein: CATRAGVRDEQFF.

V usage is TRBV27 and J usage is TRBJ2-7; TRBD2 is a possible D gene (6 bases). V lost 1 base to trimming and J lost 7 bases, with 14 bases between them. The length of the CDR3 is 14 residues. Germline CDR1 MNHEY, CDR2 SMNVEV (reference sequence). CDR3 residues: CASSLYSGEDEQYF. The CDR3 DNA follows: TGTGCCAGCAGTTTATATTCGGGGGAGGATGAGCAGTACTTC.

A few counts support this clonotype. The rearrangement joins TRBV28 to TRBJ2-3; 9 nucleotides align to TRBD2. V lost 5 bases, J lost 5 bases, and 11 bases stayed unmatched. CDR1 is MDHEN, CDR2 SYDVKM, per germline. CDR3 length equals 16 residues. CDR3 sequence reads: CASSPPTGLAQDTQYF. CDR3 bases: TGTGCCAGCAGTCCGCCGACGGGACTAGCACAAGATACGCAGTATTTT. Supplemented by reference TRBV28 and TRBJ2-3, the full variable domain reads DVKVTQSSRYLVKRTGEKVFLECVQDMDHENMFWYRQDPGLGLRLIYFSYDVKMKEKGDIPEGYSVSREKKERFSLILESASTNQTSMYLCASSPPTGLAQDTQYFGPGTRLTVL.

This chain connects TRBV7-9 to TRBJ1-6; D is undetermined. V gave up 0 bases and J gave up 4 bases, with 13 bases separating them. The germline V gene encodes CDR1 SEHNR and CDR2 FQNEAQ (reference sequence). This CDR3 comprises 17 residues. The CDR3 bases are TGTGCCAGCAGCTTAGCAACGGACGGCTATTATAATTCACCCCTCCACTTT. This sequence encodes CASSLATDGYYNSPLHF. Complete variable domain (other parts from reference TRBV7-9 and TRBJ1-6): DTGVSQNPRHKITKRGQNVTFRCDPISEHNRLYWYRQTLGQGPEFLTYFQNEAQLEKSRLLSDRFSAERPKGSFSTLEIQRTEQGDSAMYLCASSLATDGYYNSPLHFGNGTRLTVT.

The chain combines TRBV28 with TRBJ2-7; D is perhaps TRBD2 (6 bases). The CDR3 covers 15 residues. Trimming cost V 5 bases and J 0 bases, with 14 bases left between them. Germline CDR1 is MDHEN and CDR2 is SYDVKM. This chain's CDR3 is CASSPSGGASYEQYF. The CDR3 DNA reads TGTGCCAGCAGTCCCTCGGGCGGGGCCTCCTACGAGCAGTACTTC.

The chain recombines TRBV9 with TRBJ1-4; 9 bases line up with TRBD1. Germline loops: CDR1 SGDLS, CDR2 YYNGEE. V trimming: 3 bases; J trimming: 4 bases; junction bases outside the gene matches: 4. The CDR3 consists of 15 residues. CDR3 in DNA: TGTGCCAGCAGCGCCAGACAGGGGGGTAATGAAAAACTGTTTTTT. It translates to CASSARQGGNEKLFF. The whole variable domain, remainder taken from reference TRBV9 and TRBJ1-4, is DSGVTQTPKHLITATGQRVTLRCSPRSGDLSVYWYQQSLDQGLQFLIQYYNGEERAKGNILERFSAQQFPDLHSELNLSSLELGDSALYFCASSARQGGNEKLFFGSGTQLSVL.

V gene TRBV12-3 or TRBV12-4 combines with J gene TRBJ1-2, with TRBD1 as a possible D gene (5 bases). The CDR3 has 13 residues. V lost 6 bases and J 3 bases, leaving 11 bases between the germline ends. In DNA form, the CDR3 reads TGTGCCAGCAGGAAAACGGGGCACTATGGCTACACCTTC. It specifies CASRKTGHYGYTF.

The chain combines TRBV10-3 with TRBJ2-7; 8 bases are shared with TRBD1. CDR1 is ENHRY, CDR2 SYGVKD, per germline. V shed 3 bases and J 4 bases; nucleotides not matched to a gene: 5. The CDR3 has 14 residues. The CDR3 coding sequence is TGTGCCATCAGTGATAACAGGGGGAAATACGAGCAGTACTTC. Protein sequence: CAISDNRGKYEQYF.

This clonotype was picked up a small number of times. This chain joins TRBV20-1 and TRBJ1-5; 7 nucleotides line up with TRBD1. Germline V CDR1 and CDR2: DFQATT, SNEGSKA (reference sequence). This CDR3 has 15 residues. Germline trimming cut 3 bases from V and 6 bases from J; bases unmatched to any gene: 11. The CDR3 DNA reads TGCAGTGCTAGGACCGGACGGACAGGCGGTCAGCCCCAGCATTTT. This sequence encodes CSARTGRTGGQPQHF.

This clonotype was counted only a few times. The rearrangement links TRBV25-1 to TRBJ1-6, with unresolved D. The CDR3 has 14 amino acids. The germline V gene has CDR1 MGHDK and CDR2 SYGVNS. Trimming removed 3 bases at V and 0 bases at J, with 3 bases between. CDR3 region: CASSDSSYNSPLHF. CDR3 DNA: TGTGCCAGCAGTGACAGCTCCTATAATTCACCCCTCCACTTT.

There are a few counts of this clonotype. The chain carries TRBV29-1 and TRBJ2-5; possibly TRBD1 or TRBD2 for D (6 bases each). In germline, CDR1 is SQVTM, CDR2 ANQGSEA. This CDR3 has 14 amino acids. Trimming removed 3 bases at V and 5 bases at J, with 16 bases between. CDR3 DNA: TGCAGCGTTGAGGCCCGAAGAGGGGGGGAGACCCAGTACTTC. Its protein product is CSVEARRGGETQYF.

The rearrangement joins TRBV12-3 or TRBV12-4 to TRBJ2-7; D unclear. The CDR3 totals 15 residues. Trimming left V 3 bases short and J 2 bases short, with 14 bases between. In DNA form, the CDR3 reads TGTGCCAGCAGTTTGAGTTCGGTGCTAGCCTACGAGCAGTACTTC. As protein: CASSLSSVLAYEQYF.

This clonotype was observed a few times. This chain connects TRBV11-2 to TRBJ2-1, with 9 bases that match TRBD1. After removal of 4 bases from V and 10 bases from J, the junction contained 11 bases not matched to a gene. CDR1 is SGHAT and CDR2 is FQNNGV in the germline V gene. CDR3 length: 15 residues. The CDR3 spells CASSSRDRVQREQFF. The CDR3, as DNA: TGTGCCAGCAGCTCCCGGGACAGGGTACAGAGGGAGCAGTTCTTC.

This clonotype was seen only a few times. The CDR3 DNA reads TGCGCCAGCAGCGGCGGACTAGCGGGAGGGAACCCAGATACGCAGTATTTT. It translates to CASSGGLAGGNPDTQYF. V gene TRBV5-1 combines with J gene TRBJ2-3, with 15 bases matching TRBD2. The CDR3 consists of 17 residues. V shed 4 bases and J 4 bases; nucleotides not matched to a gene: 7. Germline CDR1 SGHRS, CDR2 YFSETQ.

This clonotype was observed a handful of times. This chain joins TRBV5-1 and TRBJ2-7; D is unclear. Per the germline V gene, CDR1 is SGHRS and CDR2 is YFSETQ. This CDR3 has 13 amino acids. Trimming cost V 7 bases and J 4 bases, with 15 bases left between them. The CDR3 protein is CASPVETGYEQYF. The CDR3 bases are TGCGCCAGCCCCGTAGAGACCGGATACGAGCAGTACTTC.

This clonotype has only a few counts. This chain links TRBV18 with TRBJ2-5; 11 bases map to TRBD2. Germline CDR1 is KGHSH and CDR2 is LQKENI. This CDR3 spans 17 amino acids. V trimming: 5 bases; J trimming: 4 bases; junction bases outside the gene matches: 12. The CDR3 here is CASSSPGLAEWGETQYF. DNA for the CDR3: TGTGCCAGCTCATCCCCGGGACTAGCGGAGTGGGGAGAGACCCAGTACTTC.

This chain connects TRBV7-6 to TRBJ2-7; D perhaps matches TRBD2 (6 bases). V lost 3 bases to trimming and J lost 4 bases, with 10 bases between them. This CDR3 has 13 residues. Germline CDR1 is SGHVS and CDR2 is FNYEAQ. As DNA, the CDR3 is TGTGCCAGCAGCTTGGACTATCGGTACGAGCAGTACTTC. Amino acids: CASSLDYRYEQYF.

The chain combines TRBV3-1 with TRBJ2-6, with 9 bases lining up with TRBD2. J gave up 0 bases and V 3 bases, and 12 bases lay outside the gene matches. The CDR3 contains 20 residues. Per the germline V gene, CDR1 is LGHDT and CDR2 is YNNKEL (reference sequence). The CDR3 is CASSHRRGTSGSSGANVLTF. Here the CDR3 DNA reads TGTGCCAGCAGCCATCGTAGGGGAACTAGCGGGTCCTCTGGGGCCAACGTCCTGACTTTC.

This clonotype was seen repeatedly, ten times or more. The chain links TRBV28 to TRBJ2-1; 10 positions match TRBD2. Unmatched junction bases numbered 0, after V lost 2 bases and J lost 8 bases. CDR3 length: 13 residues. Per germline, CDR1 MDHEN and CDR2 SYDVKM. The CDR3 region is CASSLLAGDEQFF. The DNA for the CDR3 is TGTGCCAGCAGTTTACTAGCGGGAGATGAGCAGTTCTTC.